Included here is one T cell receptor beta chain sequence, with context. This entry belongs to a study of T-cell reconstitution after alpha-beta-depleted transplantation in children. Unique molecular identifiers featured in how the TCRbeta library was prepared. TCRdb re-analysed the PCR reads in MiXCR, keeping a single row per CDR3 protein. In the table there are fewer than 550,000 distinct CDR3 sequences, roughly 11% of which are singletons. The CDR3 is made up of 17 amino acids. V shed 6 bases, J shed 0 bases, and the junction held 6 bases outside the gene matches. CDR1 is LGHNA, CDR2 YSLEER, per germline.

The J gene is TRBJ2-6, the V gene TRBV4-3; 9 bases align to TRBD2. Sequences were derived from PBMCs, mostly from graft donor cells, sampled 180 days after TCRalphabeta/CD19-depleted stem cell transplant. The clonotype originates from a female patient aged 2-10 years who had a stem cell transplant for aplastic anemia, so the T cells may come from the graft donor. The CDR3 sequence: CASRDLAGFSGANVLTF. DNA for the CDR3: TGCGCCAGCAGGGATCTAGCGGGGTTCTCTGGGGCCAACGTCCTGACTTTC.